The 11 T cell receptor beta chains in this list originate from one sample, sequenced in a study of blood T cells in healthy people across ages. Together with a sample-barcoded 5' primer, a J-beta primer mix was included in a second PCR lasting 7 to 11 cycles. TCRdb ran MiXCR on the 5' RACE reads and lists one entry per CDR3 protein. The profile shows 1.5 million to 2 million distinct CDR3 sequences, about 28% of them singletons. Sequences were obtained from blood. These receptors originate from a woman in her 30s in good health.

This clonotype was found once. The J gene is TRBJ2-1, the V gene TRBV20-1; D is unclear. Judging by the DNA end, TRBJ2-7 fits better; the J call may be wrong. The germline gives CDR1 DFQATT, CDR2 SNEGSKA (reference sequence). The CDR3 covers 14 residues. The CDR3 nucleotides are TGCAGTGCCCAAGAGGCTATCAAAGACAATGAGCAGTACTTC. It translates to CSAQEAIKDNEQYF.

The chain has TRBV7-3 and TRBJ1-1, with D unresolved. The V gene lost 5 bases and the J gene lost 3 bases, with 16 bases spanning the gap. Germline CDR1 reads SGHTA; CDR2 reads FQGTGA. This CDR3 spans 15 amino acids. The CDR3 DNA sequence: TGTGCCAGCAGCATGGGCTCCATCGGGGACACTGAAGCTTTCTTT. Translating gives CASSMGSIGDTEAFF.

A note on this clonotype: This could be a read error, since a much larger clone is one nucleotide away. The chain uses TRBV7-2 and TRBJ2-1; possibly TRBD2 for D (6 bases). The DNA end lines up better with TRBJ2-7; the J call may be wrong. The CDR3 has 15 amino acids. Germline V gene data show CDR1 as SGHTA and CDR2 as FQGNSA. Written as DNA, the CDR3 is TGTGCCAGCAGCCTAACCGGGACTTCCTACAATGAGCAGTACTTC. It translates to CASSLTGTSYNEQYF.

There are a few counts of this clonotype. The V call is TRBV5-6, the J call TRBJ2-1; 11 bases are a match to TRBD2. Per the germline V gene, CDR1 is SGHDT and CDR2 is YYEEEE. This CDR3 contains 18 residues. J gave up 1 base and V 4 bases, and 10 bases lay outside the gene matches. The CDR3 region has the DNA TGTGCCAGCAGCACCCCCGGACTAGCGGGCTGGTCCTACAATGAGCAGTTCTTC. It codes for CASSTPGLAGWSYNEQFF.

This clonotype came up a few times. V and J are TRBV30 and TRBJ2-7; no firm D call. Germline V lookup: CDR1 GTSNPN, CDR2 SVGIG (reference sequence). V was trimmed by 4 bases and J by 0 bases, leaving 10 bases between them. This CDR3 region has 13 residues. The CDR3 loop is CAWMSADSYEQYF. The CDR3 DNA sequence: TGTGCCTGGATGTCGGCAGACTCCTACGAGCAGTACTTC.

The chain carries TRBV15 and TRBJ1-2; unclear D gene. Trimming pared 0 bases from V and 4 bases from J, leaving 12 bases between. The CDR3 runs 15 residues. The germline CDR1 and CDR2 sequences are LNHNV and YYDKDF (reference sequence). CDR3 DNA sequence: TGTGCCACCAGCAGAGAAGTCGCCGAGCCCTATGGCTACACCTTC. Residues: CATSREVAEPYGYTF.

A few counts support this clonotype. The gene calls are TRBV27 and TRBJ2-1; D ambiguous. V was trimmed by 0 bases and J by 2 bases, leaving 17 bases between them. Looked up from germline, CDR1 is MNHEY and CDR2 is SMNVEV (reference sequence). The length of the CDR3 is 18 residues. CDR3 residues: CASSLSSSGSGPYNEQFF. The DNA for the CDR3 is TGTGCCAGCAGTTTATCGAGTAGTGGGTCGGGCCCCTACAATGAGCAGTTCTTC.

This clonotype has more than one count but fewer than ten. This sequence joins TRBV12-3 or TRBV12-4 and TRBJ2-5; no clear D. The J call may be mistaken, given a closer DNA end match to TRBJ2-7. CDR3 length equals 12 residues. The CDR3 DNA reads TGTGCCAGCAGTTCCGCAGCTCACGAGCAGTACTTC. Its protein product is CASSSAAHEQYF.

This clonotype was counted between two and nine times. Since a much larger clone is just one base distant, this may be a read error. The chain has TRBV5-1 and TRBJ2-5; possible D gene TRBD1, 6 bases. CDR1 and CDR2 from the germline V gene are SGHRS and YFSETQ. The CDR3 is 14 residues long. The CDR3 protein is CAGSSGQSQETQYF. The CDR3 DNA sequence: TGCGCCGGCAGCTCTGGACAGTCCCAAGAGACCCAGTACTTC.

In regard to this clonotype: A single base separates this from a much larger clone, so it may be a read error. The chain couples TRBV6-5 to TRBJ2-5; TRBD2 matches 7 bases. The CDR3 consists of 12 residues. The trim removed 4 bases at V and 10 bases at J, leaving 6 bases unmatched. CDR1 and CDR2 (germline): MNHEY, SVGAGI. The CDR3 DNA reads TGTGCCAGCAGTTCCGAGGGACTACACCAGTACTTC. This codes for CASSSEGLHQYF.

The chain combines TRBV20-1 with TRBJ1-5, with 10 bases that match TRBD1. Germline V gives CDR1 DFQATT, CDR2 SNEGSKA (reference sequence). Losses at the gene ends were 1 base for V and 5 bases for J; bases not matched to a gene: 11. The CDR3 length is 17 residues. The chain's CDR3 is CSARGRQGALGHQPQHF. CDR3 bases: TGCAGTGCTAGAGGAAGACAGGGGGCGTTGGGTCATCAGCCCCAGCATTTT.